The T cell receptor (beta chain) under discussion was sequenced for a study of T cell responses to AZD1222 COVID-19 vaccine. Study-wide findings and caveats: In the spike-specific TCR repertoire, nearly half reportedly target unmutated variant regions. Only a handful of AZD1222 recipients, about six in all, had baseline seropositivity.

The table lists this clone with a count of one. Its target is not known. Sequencing was performed with immunoSEQ multiplex PCR; in TCRdb, only in-frame clones are kept and a portion is missing. The sample contains 140,000 or so clones, 75% to 90% of which appear only once. The CDR3 runs 16 residues. From germline, CDR1 is SGHVS and CDR2 FQNEAQ. The ends lost 0 bases at V and 4 bases at J; junction bases unmatched: 6. This chain links TRBV7-8 with TRBJ1-3, with 7 bases that match TRBD1. The sample here was peripheral blood, taken on day 0 of AZD1222 vaccination. The TCR comes from an adult in good health. This CDR3 reads CASSLALTGTGNTIYF. Here the CDR3 DNA reads TGTGCCAGCAGCTTAGCCCTGACAGGGACCGGAAACACCATATATTTT. Full variable domain (missing parts from reference TRBV7-8 and TRBJ1-3): GAGVSQSPRYKVAKRGQDVALRCDPISGHVSLFWYQQALGQGPEFLTYFQNEAQLDKSGLPSDRFFAERPEGSVSTLKIQRTQQEDSAVYLCASSLALTGTGNTIYFGEGSWLTVV.